This is a list of T cell receptor beta chains from one sample in a study of breast tumors, draining lymph nodes, adjacent tissues. From the multiplex PCR reads, TCRdb called clonotypes with MiXCR, one entry per CDR3 protein. Seen here are approximately 300,000 distinct CDR3 sequences, around 30% observed once, and the top ten hold 0.85% to 1.2%. Sequencing was carried out using axillary lymph node tissue. These receptor sequences come from a female donor with breast cancer. Some clones in this sample may be carry-over from other donors' samples. Each CDR3 is given with its conserved first and last residue. A D gene is named only where the DNA matches it firmly. A clone size is listed for some rows: how often the clone was seen (once, few, many), or a class if it is expanded.

j_call clone_size d_call v_call cdr3_nt cdr3_aa
TRBJ2-1 NA NA TRBV6-4 TGTGCCAGCAGTCACGGGGTCTCCTACAATGAGCAGTTCTTC CASSHGVSYNEQFF
TRBJ2-2 many NA TRBV9 TGTGCCAGCAGCCCTCGACAGATGAACACCGGGGAGCTGTTTTTT CASSPRQMNTGELFF
TRBJ2-7 many TRBD2 TRBV20-1 TGCAGTGCTAGAGACAGGACTAGCGGGAACTACGAGCAGTACTTC CSARDRTSGNYEQYF
TRBJ2-1 NA TRBD2 TRBV10-3 TGTGCCATCAGTGAGCGGAGACTAGCGGGAGACGGTGAGCAGTTCTTC CAISERRLAGDGEQFF
TRBJ1-5 NA NA TRBV7-6 TGTGCCGCCAAGCTGGGGAATGGTCAGCCCCAGCATTTT CAAKLGNGQPQHF
TRBJ2-7 many NA TRBV19 TGTGCCAGTAGTATCGTCTCAGCCACCTACGAGCAGTACTTC CASSIVSATYEQYF
TRBJ1-2 NA NA TRBV24-1 TGTGCCACCAGTGAGCCAGGGTGGGCTAACTATGGCTACACCTTC CATSEPGWANYGYTF
TRBJ2-7 NA NA TRBV20-1 TGCAGTGCTAGAGATTTTTTGAGGGGGGCCTCCTACGAGCAGTACTTC CSARDFLRGASYEQYF
TRBJ1-4 many NA TRBV18 TGTGCCAGCTCACCACCTTCTGAAAAACTGTTTTTT CASSPPSEKLFF
TRBJ2-5 many NA TRBV4-1 TGCGCCAGCAGCCAGAGCACAGGGTCCCTTGAGACCCAGTACTTC CASSQSTGSLETQYF
TRBJ2-1 few NA TRBV11-2 TGTGCCAGCAGCTCCTCCGGGGGAAACAATGAGCAGTTCTTC CASSSSGGNNEQFF
TRBJ1-2 NA NA TRBV3-1 TGTGCCAGCAGCCGGCAGGGGCAGAATGGCTACACCTTC CASSRQGQNGYTF
TRBJ1-4 many NA TRBV19 TGTGCCAGTAAGGGGGGGGCGTCGAAGGATGAAAAACTGTTTTTT CASKGGASKDEKLFF
TRBJ1-6 many NA TRBV2 TGTGCCAGCAGTAAAACAGACCCCGTCAATTCACCCCTCCACTTT CASSKTDPVNSPLHF
TRBJ1-2 many TRBD1 TRBV14 TGTGCCAGCAGACGGACAGGGGGCGTCTATGGCTACACCTTC CASRRTGGVYGYTF
TRBJ2-1 many TRBD2 TRBV5-1 TGCGCCAGCAGCCCGGAGCTAGCGGGAGGAGACAATGAGCAGTTCTTC CASSPELAGGDNEQFF
TRBJ2-3 NA TRBD2 TRBV5-4 TGTGCCAGCAGCCGACCTAGCGGGCAAAGCACAGATACGCAGTATTTT CASSRPSGQSTDTQYF
TRBJ2-7 few TRBD2 TRBV5-1 TGCGCCAGCAGCGTTACCGGGACTAGCGGGAGGGCCGGGAACGAGCAGTACTTC CASSVTGTSGRAGNEQYF
TRBJ1-2 many NA TRBV12-3/TRBV12-4 TGTGCCAGCAGTTTAGCGCAGTCCCCGGGTGGCTACACCTTC CASSLAQSPGGYTF
TRBJ2-1 NA TRBD2 TRBV25-1 TGTGCCAGCAGTGCCGCGGGAGGAGGATCAACATTCAGCTCCTACAATGAGCAGTTCTTC CASSAAGGGSTFSSYNEQFF
TRBJ2-1 NA TRBD2 TRBV24-1 TGTGCCACCAGTGATTACCCCGGACTAGCGGGATCCTACAATGAGCAGTTCTTC CATSDYPGLAGSYNEQFF
TRBJ2-7 many TRBD1 TRBV6-5 TGTGCCAGCAGTAATCGGAGACAGGGCTACTACGAGCAGTACTTC CASSNRRQGYYEQYF